The 13 T cell receptor beta chains below all came from one sample that was sequenced in a study of T cell responses to AZD1222 COVID-19 vaccine. Repertoires were generated with immunoSEQ multiplex PCR, while TCRdb's copy carries only in-frame clones and drops some. The repertoire holds some 200,000 clones, with just over 90% as singletons. Here the sequenced sample was peripheral blood, taken 28 days after the second AZD1222 dose. These receptors were taken from an adult who received the AZD1222 COVID-19 vaccine.

In this sample, this clone turned up a few times. The chain employs TRBV18 and TRBJ1-1; maybe TRBD1 (5 bases). Trimming shortened V by 3 bases and J by 6 bases, and 17 bases separated the two germline ends. In germline, CDR1 is KGHSH, CDR2 LQKENI. The CDR3 extends over 15 amino acids. Here the CDR3 DNA reads TGTGCCAGCTCACCTCCCGGGGCCGAGCGCGCTGAAGCTTTCTTT. It is translated as CASSPPGAERAEAFF.

The V and J genes are TRBV10-3 and TRBJ1-1; possible D gene TRBD1, 6 bases. Trimming stripped 6 bases from V and 0 bases from J, with 8 bases between. CDR3 length equals 13 residues. CDR1 and CDR2 (germline): ENHRY, SYGVKD. The CDR3 sequence is CAIRRDMNTEAFF. CDR3 nucleotides: TGTGCCATCAGGCGGGACATGAACACTGAAGCTTTCTTT.

This clone was counted a few times. The genes are TRBV6-5 and TRBJ1-1, with a tentative D call TRBD1 (5 bases). Looked up from germline, CDR1 is MNHEY and CDR2 is SVGAGI. V shed 6 bases and J shed 0 bases, with 11 bases lying between them. This CDR3 is built from 14 residues. The CDR3 region is CASRHQGLNTEAFF. CDR3 in DNA: TGTGCCAGCAGACATCAGGGCCTGAACACTGAAGCTTTCTTT.

This clone was counted once. This sequence joins TRBV5-1 and TRBJ2-5, with D possibly TRBD2 on 5 matching bases. CDR3 length equals 16 residues. The ends were cut back, 6 bases at V and 0 bases at J, with 18 bases in the middle. CDR1 SGHRS and CDR2 YFSETQ come from the germline V gene. The CDR3 loop is CASTRRAGNNQETQYF. CDR3 coding DNA: TGCGCCAGCACCCGGCGGGCAGGTAATAACCAAGAGACCCAGTACTTC.

The chain joins TRBV27 to TRBJ1-6, with 9 positions matching TRBD1. CDR1 MNHEY and CDR2 SMNVEV come from the germline V gene (reference sequence). This CDR3 region has 15 residues. Trimming took 2 bases from V and 5 from J; bases not matched to a gene: 1. The CDR3 DNA sequence: TGTGCCAGCAGTTTACGGACAGGGGATAATTCACCCCTCCACTTT. Translation: CASSLRTGDNSPLHF.

The CDR3 sequence is CAWSFRAYGYTF. The CDR3, as DNA: TGTGCCTGGAGCTTCCGAGCGTATGGCTACACCTTC. This chain links TRBV30 with TRBJ1-2; no firm D call. The CDR3 has 12 amino acids. V was shortened by 3 bases and J by 5 bases, with 10 bases between the two germline ends. From germline, CDR1 is GTSNPN and CDR2 SVGIG (reference sequence). The full variable domain, rest sourced from reference TRBV30 and TRBJ1-2, is SQTIHQWPATLVQPVGSPLSLECTVEGTSNPNLYWYRQAAGRGLQLLFYSVGIGQISSEVPQNLSASRPQDRQFILSSKKLLLSDSGFYLCAWSFRAYGYTFGSGTRLTVV.

The gene calls are TRBV24-1 and TRBJ2-3, with 7 positions matching TRBD2. Trimming cost V 1 base and J 6 bases; bases outside gene matches: 9. CDR1 is KGHDR, CDR2 SFDVKD, per germline. This CDR3 is built from 16 residues. CDR3 sequence (DNA): TGTGCCACCAGTGATTTTAAATCGACTAGCCTGGATACGCAGTATTTT. Amino acids: CATSDFKSTSLDTQYF.

The chain joins TRBV9 to TRBJ2-7; the D gene is possibly TRBD1 (5 bases). The CDR3 sequence is 15 residues long. Germline V gene sequence: CDR1 SGDLS, CDR2 YYNGEE. V lost 4 bases, J lost 3 bases, and 17 bases lay in between. The CDR3 loop is CASSQGDSPLYEQYF. The CDR3 nucleotides are TGTGCCAGCAGCCAAGGTGACAGCCCACTCTACGAGCAGTACTTC.

In DNA form, the CDR3 reads TGTGCCAGCAGTTACCAAGCCAGTCAGCCTTCCTACGAGCAGTACTTC. The encoded protein is CASSYQASQPSYEQYF. V gene TRBV6-5 combines with J gene TRBJ2-7; D gene unclear. Germline V gene sequence: CDR1 MNHEY, CDR2 SVGAGI. This CDR3 contains 16 residues. V dropped 2 bases and J dropped 1 base, with 15 bases sitting between them.

The chain has TRBV30 and TRBJ2-7; D might be TRBD1 (6 bases). CDR3 length: 13 residues. Germline lookup yields CDR1 GTSNPN and CDR2 SVGIG (reference sequence). The V gene lost 4 bases and the J gene lost 0 bases, with 10 bases spanning the gap. The CDR3 spells CAWTTGSSYEQYF. CDR3 nucleotides: TGTGCCTGGACTACAGGGAGCTCCTACGAGCAGTACTTC. Full variable domain (missing parts from reference TRBV30 and TRBJ2-7): SQTIHQWPATLVQPVGSPLSLECTVEGTSNPNLYWYRQAAGRGLQLLFYSVGIGQISSEVPQNLSASRPQDRQFILSSKKLLLSDSGFYLCAWTTGSSYEQYFGPGTRLTVT.

The gene calls are TRBV10-1 and TRBJ2-1; 8 bases are a match to TRBD2. Germline V gives CDR1 WNHNN, CDR2 SYGVQD (reference sequence). The CDR3 is 15 residues long. J was trimmed by 4 bases and V by 3 bases; bases with no gene match: 5. The CDR3 DNA follows: TGCGCCAGCAGTGACACTAGCGGAAGTTACAATGAGCAGTTCTTC. This gives the protein CASSDTSGSYNEQFF.

This sequence joins TRBV9 and TRBJ2-7; TRBD2 aligns across 14 bases. The CDR3 loop spans 18 amino acids. Germline trimming cut 1 base from V and 3 bases from J; bases unmatched to any gene: 9. Germline lookup yields CDR1 SGDLS and CDR2 YYNGEE. The CDR3 loop reads CASSVSGTSGSTSYEQYF. Written as DNA, the CDR3 is TGTGCCAGCAGCGTATCCGGGACTAGCGGGAGCACGAGCTACGAGCAGTACTTC.

This chain uses TRBV3-1 (or the pseudogene TRBV3-2) with TRBJ1-5, with D unresolved. CDR3 size: 15 residues. The germline gives CDR1 LGHDT, CDR2 YNNKEL (reference sequence). V was clipped by 0 bases and J by 2 bases, with 8 bases between them. This CDR3 reads CASSQEVIGNQPQHF. The DNA for the CDR3 is TGTGCCAGCAGCCAAGAAGTGATCGGCAATCAGCCCCAGCATTTT.